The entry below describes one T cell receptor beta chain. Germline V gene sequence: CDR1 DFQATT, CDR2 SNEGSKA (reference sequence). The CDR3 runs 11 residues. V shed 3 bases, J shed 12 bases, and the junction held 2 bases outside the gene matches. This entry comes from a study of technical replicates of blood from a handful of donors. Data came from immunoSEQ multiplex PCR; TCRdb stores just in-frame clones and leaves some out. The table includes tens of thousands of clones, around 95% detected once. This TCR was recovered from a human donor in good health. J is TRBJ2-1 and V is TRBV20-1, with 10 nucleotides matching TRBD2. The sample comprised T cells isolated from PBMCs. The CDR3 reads CSASSGRRQFF. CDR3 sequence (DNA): TGCAGTGCTAGTAGCGGGAGGAGGCAGTTCTTC.